Described below is a single T cell receptor beta chain sequence and its context. The data were obtained in a study of blood T cell repertoires in COVID-19. Repertoires were generated with immunoSEQ multiplex PCR, while TCRdb's copy carries only in-frame clones and drops some. The repertoire holds more than 250,000 clones, with 85% to 90% as singletons. The CDR3 loop spans 17 amino acids. Germline V gene data show CDR1 as LGHDT and CDR2 as YNNKEL (reference sequence). V trimming: 3 bases; J trimming: 4 bases; junction bases outside the gene matches: 15. Sequencing was performed on PBMCs or T cells enriched from blood (not recorded which). The TCR comes from a young woman with acute COVID-19. V gene TRBV3-1 (or the pseudogene TRBV3-2) combines with J gene TRBJ2-7, with 7 bases that match TRBD2. The CDR3 DNA reads as TGTGCCAGCAGCCACAATCCTGGGCGGGAGAGAACGTACGAGCAGTACTTC. Translation: CASSHNPGRERTYEQYF.